This TCR beta chain is drawn from a study of T cell changes during pregnancy in multiple sclerosis. Germline V gives CDR1 LNHDA, CDR2 SQIVND (reference sequence). Trimming removed 3 bases at V and 4 bases at J, with 12 bases between. This CDR3 comprises 14 residues. Sequenced by immunoSEQ multiplex PCR; TCRdb stores in-frame clones only, minus some. Of some 93,000 clones detected, 85% to 95% appear once; the ten largest clones hold just over 2%. The V call is TRBV19, the J call TRBJ1-2; possibly TRBD1 for D (5 bases). This specimen was peripheral blood, taken after pregnancy. The receptor's source is a female donor with multiple sclerosis, enrolled in a pregnancy study. The CDR3 here is CASSIGAAPYGYTF. CDR3 nucleotides: TGTGCCAGTAGTATTGGGGCAGCCCCCTATGGCTACACCTTC.